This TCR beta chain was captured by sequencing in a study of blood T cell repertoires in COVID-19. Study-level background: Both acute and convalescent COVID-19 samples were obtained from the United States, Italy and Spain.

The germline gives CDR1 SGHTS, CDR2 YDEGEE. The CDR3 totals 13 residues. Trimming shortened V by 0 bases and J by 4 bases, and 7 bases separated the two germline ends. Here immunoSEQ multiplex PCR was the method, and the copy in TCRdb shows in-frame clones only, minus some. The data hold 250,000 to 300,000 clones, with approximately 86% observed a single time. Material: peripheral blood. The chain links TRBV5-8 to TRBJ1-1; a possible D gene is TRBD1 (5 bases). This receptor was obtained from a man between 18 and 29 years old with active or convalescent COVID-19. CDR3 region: CASSLDRFTEAFF. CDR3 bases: TGTGCCAGCAGCTTGGACAGGTTCACTGAAGCTTTCTTT. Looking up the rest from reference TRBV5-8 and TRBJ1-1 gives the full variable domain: EAGVTQSPTHLIKTRGQQATLRCSPISGHTSVYWYQQALGLGLQFLLWYDEGEERNRGNFPPRFSGRQFPNYSSELNVNALELEDSALYLCASSLDRFTEAFFGQGTRLTVV.